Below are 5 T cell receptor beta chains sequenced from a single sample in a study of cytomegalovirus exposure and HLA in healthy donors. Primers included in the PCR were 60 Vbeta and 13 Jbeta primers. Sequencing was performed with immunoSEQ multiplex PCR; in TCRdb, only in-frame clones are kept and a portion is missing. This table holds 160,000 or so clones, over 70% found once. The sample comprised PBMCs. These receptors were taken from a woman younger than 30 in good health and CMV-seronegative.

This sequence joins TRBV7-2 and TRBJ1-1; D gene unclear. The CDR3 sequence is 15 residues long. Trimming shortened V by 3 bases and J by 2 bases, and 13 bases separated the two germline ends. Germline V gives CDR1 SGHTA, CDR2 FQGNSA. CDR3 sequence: CASSLFAARNTEAFF. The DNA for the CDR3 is TGTGCCAGCAGCTTGTTTGCGGCAAGAAACACTGAAGCTTTCTTT.

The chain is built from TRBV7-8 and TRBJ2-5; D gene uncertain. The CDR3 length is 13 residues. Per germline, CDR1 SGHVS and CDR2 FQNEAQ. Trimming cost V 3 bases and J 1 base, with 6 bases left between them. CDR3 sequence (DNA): TGTGCCAGCAGCTTTTCTTTCCAAGAGACCCAGTACTTC. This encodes CASSFSFQETQYF.

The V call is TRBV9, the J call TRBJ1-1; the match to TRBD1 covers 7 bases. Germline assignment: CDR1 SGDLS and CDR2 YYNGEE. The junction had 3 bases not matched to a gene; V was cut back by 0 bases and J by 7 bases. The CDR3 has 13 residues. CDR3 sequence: CASSVGTGDEAFF. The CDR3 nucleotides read TGTGCCAGCAGCGTAGGGACAGGCGATGAAGCTTTCTTT.

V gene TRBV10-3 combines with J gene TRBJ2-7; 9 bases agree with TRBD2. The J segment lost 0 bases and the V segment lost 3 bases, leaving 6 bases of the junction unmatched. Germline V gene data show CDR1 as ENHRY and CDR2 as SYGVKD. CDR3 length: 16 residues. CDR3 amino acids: CAISDISGGTSYEQYF. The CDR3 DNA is TGTGCCATCAGTGACATAAGCGGGGGGACCTCCTACGAGCAGTACTTC.

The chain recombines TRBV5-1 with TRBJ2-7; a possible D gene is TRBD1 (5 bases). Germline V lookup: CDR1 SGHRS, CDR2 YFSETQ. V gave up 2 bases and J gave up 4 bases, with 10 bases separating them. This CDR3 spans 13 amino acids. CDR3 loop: CASSFSAGYEQYF. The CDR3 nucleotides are TGCGCCAGCAGCTTCAGCGCAGGGTACGAGCAGTACTTC.